Following are 21 T cell receptor beta chains from one sample sequenced in a study of Graves' ophthalmopathy and Graves' hyperthyroidism. Amplification of TCR beta CDR3 regions used RNA transcripts. Following a first-round RT-PCR that used HTBI primers, a second-round multiplex PCR was carried out. Via MiXCR, TCRdb re-called the multiplex PCR reads, giving one row per CDR3 protein. The sample carries about 210,000 distinct CDR3 sequences, just under 30% recorded once. Sample: peripheral blood. The receptors here all came from a man aged 50 to 60 with Graves' ophthalmopathy.

This clonotype has just a few counts. CDR3 sequence: CASSLDSPSNTGELFF. In nucleotides, the CDR3 is TGTGCCAGCAGCTTGGACAGTCCATCGAACACCGGGGAGCTGTTTTTT. The chain carries TRBV11-2 and TRBJ2-2, with D possibly being TRBD1 (6 bases). The CDR3 runs 16 residues. The germline CDR1 and CDR2 sequences are SGHAT and FQNNGV. The V gene lost 3 bases and the J gene lost 0 bases, with 11 bases spanning the gap.

There are many counts of this clonotype. The V and J genes are TRBV27 and TRBJ2-2; unclear D gene. Germline CDR1 and CDR2: MNHEY and SMNVEV (reference sequence). The V gene lost 4 bases and the J gene lost 8 bases, with 8 bases spanning the gap. The CDR3 has 12 amino acids. CDR3 region: CASSSLGGELFF. CDR3 DNA sequence: TGTGCCAGCAGTTCCTTAGGGGGGGAGCTGTTTTTT.

Many counts were recorded for this clonotype. In nucleotides, the CDR3 is TGTGCCAGCTCACTAACCACGATCTGGGACACTGAAGCTTTCTTT. Its translation: CASSLTTIWDTEAFF. The chain links TRBV18 to TRBJ1-1, with D unclear. Between the trimmed V and J ends, which lost 4 bases and 3 bases, there was a span of 15 bases. This CDR3 region has 15 residues. CDR1 and CDR2 (germline): KGHSH, LQKENI. The entire variable domain, with the rest obtained from reference TRBV18 and TRBJ1-1, is as follows: NAGVMQNPRHLVRRRGQEARLRCSPMKGHSHVYWYRQLPEEGLKFMVYLQKENIIDESGMPKERFSAEFPKEGPSILRIQQVVRGDSAAYFCASSLTTIWDTEAFFGQGTRLTVV.

At least ten counts were recorded for this clonotype. The J gene is TRBJ2-4, the V gene TRBV19; 9 bases fit TRBD1. CDR3 length: 15 residues. V was pared by 4 bases and J by 7 bases, with 8 bases of the junction left unmatched. Germline CDR1 reads LNHDA; CDR2 reads SQIVND (reference sequence). The CDR3 here is CASSTDRGRTNIQYF. CDR3 bases: TGTGCCAGTAGTACGGACAGGGGTAGGACGAACATTCAGTACTTC.

This clonotype was recorded many times. This CDR3 is CASSLGGAGNIQYF. CDR3 coding DNA: TGTGCCAGCAGCTTAGGGGGGGCCGGAAACATTCAGTACTTC. The chain uses TRBV7-2 and TRBJ2-4; D might be TRBD1 or TRBD2, each matching 6 bases. In germline, CDR1 is SGHTA, CDR2 FQGNSA. The CDR3 has 14 amino acids. V dropped 1 base and J dropped 6 bases, with 10 bases sitting between them.

V and J are TRBV28 and TRBJ2-5; 7 bases match TRBD1. The trim removed 7 bases at V and 2 bases at J, leaving 10 bases unmatched. Germline V gene sequence: CDR1 MDHEN, CDR2 SYDVKM. This CDR3 has 15 amino acids. For the CDR3, the DNA is TGTGCCAGCACCTCGAGACAGGGAGTTCAAGAGACCCAGTACTTC. It yields the protein CASTSRQGVQETQYF.

This clonotype was counted once. The V and J genes are TRBV6-1 and TRBJ2-5; 8 positions agree with TRBD1. The CDR3 loop spans 14 amino acids. After removal of 7 bases from V and 1 base from J, the junction contained 5 bases not matched to a gene. CDR1 MNHNS and CDR2 SASEGT come from the germline V gene. The CDR3 bases are TGTGCCAGCATGACAGGGGCCCTCCAAGAGACCCAGTACTTC. Amino acids: CASMTGALQETQYF.

This clonotype was detected ten times or more. V is TRBV12-3 or TRBV12-4 and J is TRBJ1-1; D gene uncertain. V lost 3 bases and J lost 6, with 11 bases in between. The CDR3 length is 13 residues. The CDR3 is CASSFFGQSEAFF. Written as DNA, the CDR3 is TGTGCCAGCAGTTTTTTTGGGCAGTCTGAAGCTTTCTTT.

In its sample, this clonotype was seen many times. A clone one base away is much larger, so this may be a read error. The chain couples TRBV13 to TRBJ1-2; TRBD1 is a possible D gene (5 bases). Germline V gene lookup returns CDR1 PRHDT and CDR2 FYEKMQ (reference sequence). The ends were cut back, 5 bases at V and 2 bases at J, with 15 bases in the middle. The CDR3 extends over 15 amino acids. CDR3 DNA sequence: TGTGCCAGCAGCCAGGGACTCGTTGCCAACTATGGCTACACCTTC. It codes for CASSQGLVANYGYTF.

In this sample, this clonotype turned up many times. A much larger clone lies a single base off, so this may be a read error. CDR3 coding DNA: TGTGCCAGCAGTTACGTGGCAGCCTCAGGCGAGCAGTACTTC. This sequence encodes CASSYVAASGEQYF. The genes are TRBV6-2 or TRBV6-3 and TRBJ2-7; no clear D gene. The V and J ends lost 2 bases and 6 bases respectively, with 14 bases between them. This CDR3 has 14 amino acids. The germline V gene encodes CDR1 MNHEY and CDR2 SVGEGT.

Many counts were recorded for this clonotype. The chain recombines TRBV5-1 with TRBJ1-2; 7 nucleotides agree with TRBD1. The CDR3 length is 14 residues. J gave up 3 bases and V 6 bases, and 8 bases lay outside the gene matches. CDR1 SGHRS and CDR2 YFSETQ come from the germline V gene. CDR3 residues: CASTRGGQDYGYTF. The DNA for the CDR3 is TGCGCCAGCACCCGAGGGGGCCAGGACTATGGCTACACCTTC.

The CDR3 is CASSPTDSRETQYF. CDR3 nucleotides: TGTGCCAGCAGCCCAACGGACAGCCGAGAGACCCAGTACTTC. The chain uses TRBV7-2 and TRBJ2-5; possibly TRBD1 for D (6 bases). This CDR3 spans 14 amino acids. Germline-derived CDR1 and CDR2 are SGHTA and FQGNSA. Deletions cut 5 bases from V and 4 bases from J, with 14 bases between.

This clonotype was counted ten times or more. J is TRBJ2-2 and V is TRBV11-2; 7 bases agree with TRBD2. CDR1 is SGHAT and CDR2 is FQNNGV in the germline V gene. The J segment lost 7 bases and the V segment lost 4 bases, leaving 3 bases of the junction unmatched. The CDR3 is 13 residues long. The CDR3 loop is CASSSKRGGELFF. The CDR3 nucleotides read TGTGCCAGCAGCTCTAAGCGGGGCGGGGAGCTGTTTTTT.

The V gene is TRBV20-1, the J gene TRBJ2-7; TRBD2 matches at 7 bases. V dropped 4 bases and J dropped 4; count of bases not matched to a gene: 10. The CDR3 consists of 14 residues. CDR1 and CDR2 from the germline V gene are DFQATT and SNEGSKA (reference sequence). CDR3 in DNA: TGCAGTGCTAAAGCGGGGTCCCACGTATACGAGCAGTACTTC. Translation gives CSAKAGSHVYEQYF.

This clonotype appeared many times. DNA for the CDR3: TGCAGCGTTGAAGGGTCCGGCACCGGGGAGCTGTTTTTT. It is translated as CSVEGSGTGELFF. This rearrangement joins TRBV29-1 to TRBJ2-2; no firm D call. Germline CDR1 and CDR2: SQVTM and ANQGSEA. The germline V and J ends were trimmed by 1 base and 4 bases, with 7 bases remaining between them. The CDR3 consists of 13 residues.

This clonotype came up many times. This rearrangement joins TRBV27 to TRBJ2-7; 10 nucleotides match TRBD2. V gave up 8 bases and J gave up 1 base; unmatched junction bases: 8. Germline-derived CDR1 and CDR2 are MNHEY and SMNVEV (reference sequence). The CDR3 has 15 residues. DNA for the CDR3: TGTGCCAGCGCTCTAGCGGGAGAGGAGTCCTACGAGCAGTACTTC. Translated: CASALAGEESYEQYF.

The chain uses TRBV20-1 and TRBJ1-5, with D unresolved. Per the germline V gene, CDR1 is DFQATT and CDR2 is SNEGSKA (reference sequence). The CDR3 contains 13 residues. The CDR3: CRFERAGNQPQHF. DNA for the CDR3: TGCAGATTCGAGCGGGCGGGCAATCAGCCCCAGCATTTT.

The chain has TRBV30 and TRBJ2-2; 8 nucleotides match TRBD2. Germline values: CDR1 GTSNPN, CDR2 SVGIG (reference sequence). This CDR3 spans 16 amino acids. V shed 0 bases and J 4 bases; nucleotides not matched to a gene: 7. CDR3 sequence (DNA): TGTGCCTGGAGTGTCGGGGGGGGGGGCGGCACCGGGGAGCTGTTTTTT. This gives the protein CAWSVGGGGGTGELFF.

The sample holds many counts of this clonotype. The CDR3 nucleotides are TGTGCCAGCAGTTACTCATTACGGGAAGCCTTGAGCCACGAGCAGTACTTC. Residues: CASSYSLREALSHEQYF. V usage is TRBV6-5 and J usage is TRBJ2-7; possible D gene TRBD2, 5 bases. Looked up from germline, CDR1 is MNHEY and CDR2 is SVGAGI. The V gene lost 0 bases and the J gene lost 5 bases, with 20 bases spanning the gap. The CDR3 has 17 amino acids.

CDR3 DNA: TGTGCTAGTGGTTTGTGGAACTATGGCTACACCTTC. Translation gives CASGLWNYGYTF. The chain joins TRBV12-5 to TRBJ1-2; no firm D call. The CDR3 spans 12 residues. Between the trimmed V and J ends, which lost 2 bases and 2 bases, there was a span of 3 bases. Germline V gene data show CDR1 as LGHNT and CDR2 as FRNRAP. Together with reference TRBV12-5 and TRBJ1-2, the CDR3 gives the full variable domain: DARVTQTPRHKVTEMGQEVTMRCQPILGHNTVFWYRQTMMQGLELLAYFRNRAPLDDSGMPKDRFSAEMPDATLATLKIQPSEPRDSAVYFCASGLWNYGYTFGSGTRLTVV.

This clonotype appeared many times. The chain has TRBV19 and TRBJ1-2, with unresolved D. The V gene lost 6 bases and the J gene lost 2 bases, with 16 bases spanning the gap. Germline-derived CDR1 and CDR2 are LNHDA and SQIVND (reference sequence). This CDR3 has 15 residues. The CDR3 region is CASRAHGLLNYGYTF. The CDR3, as DNA: TGTGCCAGTAGAGCACACGGACTCCTAAACTATGGCTACACCTTC. Supplemented by reference TRBV19 and TRBJ1-2, the full variable domain reads DGGITQSPKYLFRKEGQNVTLSCEQNLNHDAMYWYRQDPGQGLRLIYYSQIVNDFQKGDIAEGYSVSREKKESFPLTVTSAQKNPTAFYLCASRAHGLLNYGYTFGSGTRLTVV.